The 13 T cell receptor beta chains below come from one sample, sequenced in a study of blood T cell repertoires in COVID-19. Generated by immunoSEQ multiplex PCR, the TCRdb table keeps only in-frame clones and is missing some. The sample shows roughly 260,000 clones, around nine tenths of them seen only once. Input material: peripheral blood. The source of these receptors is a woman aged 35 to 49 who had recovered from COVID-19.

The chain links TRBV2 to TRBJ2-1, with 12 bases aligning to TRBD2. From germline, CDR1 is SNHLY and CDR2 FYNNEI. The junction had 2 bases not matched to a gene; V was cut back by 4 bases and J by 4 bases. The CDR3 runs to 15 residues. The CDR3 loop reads CASSGLAGVYNEQFF. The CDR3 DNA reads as TGTGCCAGCAGTGGACTAGCGGGGGTGTACAATGAGCAGTTCTTC.

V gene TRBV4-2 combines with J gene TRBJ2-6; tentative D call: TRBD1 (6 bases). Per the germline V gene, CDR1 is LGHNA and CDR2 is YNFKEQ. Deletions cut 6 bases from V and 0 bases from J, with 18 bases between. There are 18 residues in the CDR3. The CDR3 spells CASRGTGLTISGANVLTF. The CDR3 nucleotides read TGTGCCAGCAGGGGCACAGGGCTGACAATCTCTGGGGCCAACGTCCTGACTTTC.

CDR3 DNA: TGTGCCAGCAGTGACCGGGACAGCTTCTCTGGAAACACCATATATTTT. It encodes CASSDRDSFSGNTIYF. The chain has TRBV6-1 and TRBJ1-3, with 7 bases matching TRBD1. Germline lookup yields CDR1 MNHNS and CDR2 SASEGT. V was pared by 3 bases and J by 0 bases, with 5 bases of the junction left unmatched. This CDR3 is 16 amino acids long.

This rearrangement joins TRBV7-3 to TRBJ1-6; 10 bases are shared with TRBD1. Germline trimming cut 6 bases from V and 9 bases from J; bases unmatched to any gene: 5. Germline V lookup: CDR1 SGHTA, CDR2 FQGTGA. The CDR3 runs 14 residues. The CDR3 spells CASSRTGGGSPLHF. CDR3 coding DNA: TGTGCCAGCAGTCGGACAGGGGGAGGTTCACCCCTCCACTTT.

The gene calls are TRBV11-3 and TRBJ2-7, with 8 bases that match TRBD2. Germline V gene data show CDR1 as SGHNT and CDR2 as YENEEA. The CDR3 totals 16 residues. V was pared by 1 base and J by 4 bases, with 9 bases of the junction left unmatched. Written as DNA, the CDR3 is TGTGCCAGCAGCTTAGGGACCGGGACTAGGAAATACGAGCAGTACTTC. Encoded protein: CASSLGTGTRKYEQYF. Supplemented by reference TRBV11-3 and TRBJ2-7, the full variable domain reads EAGVVQSPRYKIIEKKQPVAFWCNPISGHNTLYWYLQNLGQGPELLIRYENEEAVDDSQLPKDRFSAERLKGVDSTLKIQPAELGDSAVYLCASSLGTGTRKYEQYFGPGTRLTVT.

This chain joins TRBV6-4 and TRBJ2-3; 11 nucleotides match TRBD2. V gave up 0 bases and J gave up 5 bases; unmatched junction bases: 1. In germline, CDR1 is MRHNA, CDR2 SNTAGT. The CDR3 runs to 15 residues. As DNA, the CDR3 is TGTGCCAGCAGTGACTCTAGCGGGAGGGGAGATACGCAGTATTTT. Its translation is CASSDSSGRGDTQYF.

As DNA, the CDR3 is TGTGCCAGCAGCGTAGGCGTTGTGAGCGCAGAGACCCAGTACTTC. Residues: CASSVGVVSAETQYF. The rearrangement joins TRBV9 to TRBJ2-5; D is unresolved. This CDR3 is built from 15 residues. Trimming removed 0 bases from V and 4 bases from J, with 13 bases in between. Germline assignment: CDR1 SGDLS and CDR2 YYNGEE.

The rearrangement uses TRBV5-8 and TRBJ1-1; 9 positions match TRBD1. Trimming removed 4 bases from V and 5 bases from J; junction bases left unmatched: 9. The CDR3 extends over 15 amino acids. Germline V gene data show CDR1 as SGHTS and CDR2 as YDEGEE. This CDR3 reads CASSNRDREDTEAFF. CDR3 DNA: TGTGCCAGCAGCAATCGGGACAGGGAGGATACTGAAGCTTTCTTT.

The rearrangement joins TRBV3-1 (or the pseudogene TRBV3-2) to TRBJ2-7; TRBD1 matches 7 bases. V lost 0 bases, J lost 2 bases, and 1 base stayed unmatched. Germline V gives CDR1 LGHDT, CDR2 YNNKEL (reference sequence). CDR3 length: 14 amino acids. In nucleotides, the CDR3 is TGTGCCAGCAGCCAAGAGACAGGGCCCTACGAGCAGTACTTC. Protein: CASSQETGPYEQYF.

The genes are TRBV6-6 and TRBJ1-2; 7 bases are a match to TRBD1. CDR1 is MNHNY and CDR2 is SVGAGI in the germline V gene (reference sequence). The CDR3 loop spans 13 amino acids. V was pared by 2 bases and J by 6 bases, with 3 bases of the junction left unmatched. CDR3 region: CASSYPGTDGYTF. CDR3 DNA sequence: TGTGCCAGCAGTTACCCCGGGACAGATGGCTACACCTTC.

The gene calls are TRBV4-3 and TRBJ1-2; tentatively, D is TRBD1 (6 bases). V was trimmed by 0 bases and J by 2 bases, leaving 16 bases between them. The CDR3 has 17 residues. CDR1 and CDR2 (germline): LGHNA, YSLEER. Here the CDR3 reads CASSQDRLGASNYGYTF. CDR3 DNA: TGCGCCAGCAGCCAAGATAGATTGGGGGCATCGAACTATGGCTACACCTTC.

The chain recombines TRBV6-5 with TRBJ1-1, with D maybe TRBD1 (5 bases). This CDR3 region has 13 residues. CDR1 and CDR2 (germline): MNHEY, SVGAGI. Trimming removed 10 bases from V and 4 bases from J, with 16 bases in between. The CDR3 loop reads CATREGLGTEAFF. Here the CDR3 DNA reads TGTGCCACACGGGAGGGGCTGGGCACTGAAGCTTTCTTT.

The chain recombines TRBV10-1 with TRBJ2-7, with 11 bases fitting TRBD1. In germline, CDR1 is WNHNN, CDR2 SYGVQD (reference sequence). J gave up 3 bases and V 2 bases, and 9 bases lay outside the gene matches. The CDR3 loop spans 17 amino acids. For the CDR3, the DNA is TGCGCCAGCAGTGAGCAACGGACAGGGGGCGCAGACTACGAGCAGTACTTC. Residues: CASSEQRTGGADYEQYF.